This T cell receptor beta chain was retrieved from a study of T cells in Graves' hyperthyroidism and ophthalmopathy. Study details: The blood sample was taken at first diagnosis, before treatment began.

The PBMCs studied were ones that came from about 10 ml fresh peripheral blood. In its sample, this clonotype was seen a few times. The antigen remains unidentified. The investigators amplified TCR beta CDR3 regions from RNA transcripts. First-round RT-PCR of the TCR CDR3 relied on the HTBI primer set. TCRdb ran MiXCR on the multiplex PCR reads and lists one entry per CDR3 protein. This table has around 690,000 distinct CDR3 sequences, around 16% appearing once. The study's findings and limits: The majority of expanded thyroid clonotypes above 0.001 also appeared in blood. Through a model of 13 V-J features, ophthalmopathy was separated from stable hyperthyroidism.

The sequenced sample was blood. The origin of this receptor is a man aged 50 or older with Graves' hyperthyroidism.

CDR3 coding DNA: TGCAGCGTTGATACTGAAGGATACTATGGCTACACCTTC. Its translation is CSVDTEGYYGYTF. This chain uses TRBV29-1 with TRBJ1-2; D gene uncertain. The length of the CDR3 is 13 residues. Looked up from germline, CDR1 is SQVTM and CDR2 is ANQGSEA. The V end was cut by 3 bases, the J end by 3 bases, with 11 bases between.